This T cell receptor (beta chain) was found in a study of shared clonotypes between healthy human individuals. Germline-derived CDR1 and CDR2 are SGHTA and FQGNSA. With 3 bases removed from V and 0 bases from J, the gap between germline ends came to 8 bases. The CDR3 sequence is 14 residues long. This clone was counted a few times. Other nucleotide sequences from this sample produce the same CDR3. Naive-designated CD8 cells lacked CD45RO, were positively enriched for CCR7, and omitted terminally differentiated effector memory CD45RA+ cells. Assay used: immunoSEQ multiplex PCR; TCRdb lists only in-frame clones, some missing. The profile covers some 2,100,000 clones, with approximately 94% appearing a single time and 1.5% to 2% taken by the ten largest.

This chain joins TRBV7-2 and TRBJ1-1; TRBD1 is a possible D gene (5 bases). The TCR sequence derives from a man younger than 35 in good health. Some clones in this sample may be carry-over from other donors' samples. Sequenced material: naive CD8+ T cells from PBMCs. CDR3 in DNA: TGTGCCAGCAGCTTGGGGCATTTGAACACTGAAGCTTTCTTT. It specifies CASSLGHLNTEAFF.